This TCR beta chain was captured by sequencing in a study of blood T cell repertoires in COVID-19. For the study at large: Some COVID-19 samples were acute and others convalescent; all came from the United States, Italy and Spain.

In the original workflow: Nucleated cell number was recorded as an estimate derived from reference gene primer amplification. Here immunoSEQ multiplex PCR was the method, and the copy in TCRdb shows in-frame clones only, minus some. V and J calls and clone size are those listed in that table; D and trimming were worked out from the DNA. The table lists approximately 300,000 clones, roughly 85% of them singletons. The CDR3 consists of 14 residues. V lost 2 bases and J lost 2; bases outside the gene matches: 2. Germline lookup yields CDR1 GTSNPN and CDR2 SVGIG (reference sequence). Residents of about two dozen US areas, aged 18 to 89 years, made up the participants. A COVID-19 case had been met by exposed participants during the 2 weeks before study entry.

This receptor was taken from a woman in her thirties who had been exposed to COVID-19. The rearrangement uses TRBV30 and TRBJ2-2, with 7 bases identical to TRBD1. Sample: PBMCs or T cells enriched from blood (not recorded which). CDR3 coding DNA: TGTGCCTGGAGTCGGGACAGTAACACCGGGGAGCTGTTTTTT. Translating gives CAWSRDSNTGELFF.